This TCR beta chain derives from a study of blood T cell repertoires in COVID-19. Produced via immunoSEQ multiplex PCR; TCRdb's table is partial and in-frame only. The sample carries 150,000 to 200,000 clones, more than 70% recorded once. The CDR3 runs to 15 residues. The germline V and J ends were trimmed by 3 bases and 0 bases, with 10 bases remaining between them. CDR1 is LNHDA and CDR2 is SQIVND in the germline V gene (reference sequence). Sequenced input: peripheral blood. The sequence came from a man between 45 and 60 years old who had recovered from COVID-19. V gene TRBV19 combines with J gene TRBJ2-3, with a tentative D call TRBD2 (5 bases). CDR3 amino acids: CASSMRAGSTDTQYF. CDR3 DNA: TGTGCCAGTAGTATGAGGGCAGGAAGCACAGATACGCAGTATTTT.